These T cell receptor beta chains were read from a single sample in a study of T cell changes during pregnancy in multiple sclerosis. Profiling relied on immunoSEQ multiplex PCR, and the TCRdb table lists in-frame clones only, not all of them. Of about 36,000 clones in the sample, under 95% were seen once. The specimen comprised CD4+ T cells from peripheral blood mononuclear cells, sampled after pregnancy. Receptors originate from a female donor with multiple sclerosis, enrolled in a pregnancy study. CDR3s include the opening cysteine and the closing phenylalanine or tryptophan. A D gene is named only where the DNA matches it firmly. Clone size is given for some rows only: seen once, a few or many times, or a class if the clone is expanded.

D: NA
J: TRBJ1-5
size: NA
V: TRBV6-1
CDR3: CASKLAPGSNQPQHF
DNA: TGTGCCAGCAAATTGGCCCCGGGGAGCAATCAGCCCCAGCATTTT

D: NA
J: TRBJ2-5
size: NA
V: TRBV7-9
CDR3: CASSFGQFQETQYF
DNA: TGTGCCAGCAGCTTTGGGCAATTCCAAGAGACCCAGTACTTC

D: TRBD1
J: TRBJ1-4
size: few
V: TRBV7-9
CDR3: CASSAGTGGRRDGGKLFF
DNA: TGTGCCAGCAGCGCAGGGACAGGGGGTCGTCGAGATGGTGGAAAACTGTTTTTT

D: TRBD2
J: TRBJ2-3
size: NA
V: TRBV5-4
CDR3: CASSLDGGGPEGTQYF
DNA: TGTGCCAGCAGCTTGGATGGGGGAGGGCCAGAGGGTACGCAGTATTTT

D: NA
J: TRBJ2-3
size: once
V: TRBV7-9
CDR3: CASSFQGMKTDTQYF
DNA: TGTGCCAGCAGCTTTCAGGGGATGAAGACAGATACGCAGTATTTT

D: NA
J: TRBJ1-1
size: few
V: TRBV21-1
CDR3: CASSNYREGGTEAFF
DNA: TGTGCCAGCAGCAACTACAGGGAGGGTGGCACTGAAGCTTTCTTT

D: NA
J: TRBJ2-3
size: NA
V: TRBV5-7
CDR3: CASSSTLWGGRYTQYF
DNA: TGTGCCAGCAGCTCTACCCTCTGGGGGGGCCGTTATACGCAGTATTTT

D: TRBD2
J: TRBJ2-1
size: NA
V: TRBV18
CDR3: CASSPIAGGSNEQFF
DNA: TGTGCCAGCTCACCAATCGCGGGAGGGTCCAATGAGCAGTTCTTC

D: NA
J: TRBJ1-3
size: NA
V: TRBV27
CDR3: CASSFRRGSGNTIYF
DNA: TGTGCCAGCAGTTTCAGACGAGGCTCTGGAAACACCATATATTTT

D: NA
J: TRBJ1-2
size: NA
V: TRBV29-1
CDR3: CSAQGRIYGYTF
DNA: TGCAGCGCGCAGGGCAGGATCTATGGCTACACCTTC

D: TRBD1
J: TRBJ2-3
size: NA
V: TRBV10-3
CDR3: CAINPTGSTDTQYF
DNA: TGTGCCATCAATCCGACAGGGAGCACAGATACGCAGTATTTT

D: TRBD2
J: TRBJ2-7
size: NA
V: TRBV18
CDR3: CASSPPSGRTGNEQYF
DNA: TGTGCCAGCTCACCCCCTAGCGGGAGGACGGGAAACGAGCAGTACTTC

D: NA
J: TRBJ1-1
size: NA
V: TRBV4-3
CDR3: CASSQEPRTEAFF
DNA: TGCGCCAGCAGCCAAGAGCCGAGGACTGAAGCTTTCTTT

D: NA
J: TRBJ2-3
size: NA
V: TRBV11-2
CDR3: CASSPIRGPDTQYF
DNA: TGTGCCAGCAGCCCTATCCGCGGGCCAGATACGCAGTATTTT

D: NA
J: TRBJ2-1
size: once
V: TRBV7-3
CDR3: CASSVDNEQFF
DNA: TGTGCCAGCAGCGTAGACAATGAGCAGTTCTTC

D: TRBD1
J: TRBJ1-1
size: NA
V: TRBV11-1
CDR3: CASRGDRGPTEAFF
DNA: TGTGCCAGCCGCGGGGACAGGGGTCCAACTGAAGCTTTCTTT

D: TRBD1
J: TRBJ1-6
size: once
V: TRBV6-5
CDR3: CASSYYGTGGSSPLHF
DNA: TGTGCCAGCAGTTACTACGGGACAGGGGGCAGTTCACCCCTCCACTTT

D: TRBD1
J: TRBJ1-4
size: NA
V: TRBV6-5
CDR3: CASSYSDRGKKLFF
DNA: TGTGCCAGCAGTTACAGTGACAGGGGGAAAAAACTGTTTTTT

D: NA
J: TRBJ1-5
size: NA
V: TRBV10-3
CDR3: CAISKEQGYNQPQHF
DNA: TGTGCCATCAGTAAGGAACAGGGATACAATCAGCCCCAGCATTTT

D: NA
J: TRBJ2-7
size: NA
V: TRBV6-5
CDR3: CATRRAGSSYEQYF
DNA: TGTGCCACCCGACGTGCAGGAAGCTCCTACGAGCAGTACTTC

D: NA
J: TRBJ1-6
size: once
V: TRBV6-5
CDR3: CASTRIMNSPLHF
DNA: TGTGCCAGCACGCGGATAATGAATTCACCCCTCCACTTT

D: NA
J: TRBJ1-1
size: NA
V: TRBV29-1
CDR3: CSGGDMVSSNTEAFF
DNA: TGCAGCGGAGGGGACATGGTCTCAAGCAACACTGAAGCTTTCTTT

D: TRBD1
J: TRBJ2-7
size: NA
V: TRBV10-3
CDR3: CAISGSPRGPGIHEQYF
DNA: TGTGCCATCAGTGGGTCACCAAGGGGGCCAGGTATCCACGAGCAGTACTTC

D: TRBD2
J: TRBJ2-1
size: NA
V: TRBV27
CDR3: CASSPVLGGGPGNEQFF
DNA: TGTGCCAGCAGTCCGGTGCTGGGGGGAGGGCCCGGGAATGAGCAGTTCTTC

D: NA
J: TRBJ1-3
size: NA
V: TRBV4-3
CDR3: CASSQGPAGNTIYF
DNA: TGCGCCAGCAGCCAAGGGCCCGCTGGAAACACCATATATTTT

D: TRBD1
J: TRBJ1-5
size: NA
V: TRBV2
CDR3: CASSLTGVNQPQHF
DNA: TGTGCCAGCAGTTTGACAGGGGTCAATCAGCCCCAGCATTTT

D: NA
J: TRBJ2-3
size: NA
V: TRBV7-2
CDR3: CASSFGRSTDTQYF
DNA: TGTGCCAGCAGCTTCGGCAGGAGCACAGATACGCAGTATTTT

D: NA
J: TRBJ2-3
size: NA
V: TRBV5-1
CDR3: CASRIRDSPTDTQYF
DNA: TGCGCCAGCCGTATTCGGGACTCCCCAACAGATACGCAGTATTTT

D: TRBD1
J: TRBJ2-1
size: NA
V: TRBV7-2
CDR3: CASSPRTGALYNEQFF
DNA: TGTGCCAGCAGTCCTAGGACAGGGGCGCTCTACAATGAGCAGTTCTTC

D: TRBD2
J: TRBJ2-7
size: NA
V: TRBV5-4
CDR3: CASSLDAGGYEQYF
DNA: TGTGCCAGCAGCTTGGATGCGGGAGGTTACGAGCAGTACTTC

D: NA
J: TRBJ2-1
size: NA
V: TRBV7-3
CDR3: CASSLQGDNEQFF
DNA: TGTGCCAGCAGCCTACAGGGAGACAATGAGCAGTTCTTC

D: TRBD1
J: TRBJ1-1
size: NA
V: TRBV11-3
CDR3: CASSQDQGAAAFF
DNA: TGTGCCAGCAGCCAAGATCAGGGGGCGGCTGCTTTCTTT

D: TRBD1
J: TRBJ2-1
size: NA
V: TRBV5-4
CDR3: CASSLAGAGGFFYNEQFF
DNA: TGTGCCAGCAGCTTGGCGGGGGCAGGGGGCTTCTTTTACAATGAGCAGTTCTTC

D: NA
J: TRBJ1-2
size: NA
V: TRBV4-1
CDR3: CASSQDLEGYTF
DNA: TGCGCCAGCAGCCAAGATCTAGAAGGCTACACCTTC

D: TRBD2
J: TRBJ2-7
size: NA
V: TRBV27
CDR3: CASSSVAGGDYEQYF
DNA: TGTGCCAGCAGTTCCGTAGCGGGAGGTGACTACGAGCAGTACTTC

D: NA
J: TRBJ1-2
size: NA
V: TRBV5-5
CDR3: CASSPDGGSGNGYTF
DNA: TGTGCCAGCAGCCCCGACGGGGGCAGCGGGAATGGCTACACCTTC

D: NA
J: TRBJ2-1
size: once
V: TRBV5-1
CDR3: CASSEETGKNEQFF
DNA: TGCGCCAGCAGTGAGGAAACAGGGAAGAATGAGCAGTTCTTC

D: NA
J: TRBJ2-2
size: few
V: TRBV5-4
CDR3: CASSPPTAAGTGELFF
DNA: TGTGCCAGCAGCCCCCCGACGGCAGCGGGCACCGGGGAGCTGTTTTTT

D: NA
J: TRBJ1-1
size: NA
V: TRBV14
CDR3: CASSRNRANTEAFF
DNA: TGTGCCAGCAGCCGGAACAGGGCGAACACTGAAGCTTTCTTT

D: NA
J: TRBJ1-4
size: NA
V: TRBV9
CDR3: CASSPRGGTPTNEKLFF
DNA: TGTGCCAGCAGCCCCCGGGGGGGGACTCCAACTAATGAAAAACTGTTTTTT

D: TRBD2
J: TRBJ2-5
size: NA
V: TRBV18
CDR3: CASSPGSRTSGKETQYF
DNA: TGTGCCAGCTCACCAGGTTCGCGGACTAGCGGGAAAGAGACCCAGTACTTC

D: NA
J: TRBJ2-1
size: once
V: TRBV29-1
CDR3: CSVVSSYNEQFF
DNA: TGCAGCGTCGTGAGCTCCTACAATGAGCAGTTCTTC

D: NA
J: TRBJ2-3
size: NA
V: TRBV6-5
CDR3: CASSPIGTADTQYF
DNA: TGTGCCAGCAGTCCTATAGGGACTGCAGATACGCAGTATTTT

D: TRBD2
J: TRBJ2-5
size: few
V: TRBV15
CDR3: CATSGGVWETQYF
DNA: TGTGCCACCAGCGGGGGGGTCTGGGAGACCCAGTACTTC

D: NA
J: TRBJ1-2
size: few
V: TRBV15
CDR3: CATSRDIFEGYTF
DNA: TGTGCCACCAGCAGAGACATCTTCGAGGGCTACACCTTC

D: TRBD2
J: TRBJ2-7
size: NA
V: TRBV4-2
CDR3: CASSTETGTKGEQYF
DNA: TGTGCCAGCAGTACAGAAACCGGGACTAAGGGCGAGCAGTACTTC

D: NA
J: TRBJ2-1
size: NA
V: TRBV6-1
CDR3: CARGAFNEQFF
DNA: TGTGCCAGGGGGGCTTTCAATGAGCAGTTCTTC

D: NA
J: TRBJ1-5
size: few
V: TRBV2
CDR3: CASSARPLNQPQHF
DNA: TGTGCCAGCAGTGCTAGGCCGTTGAATCAGCCCCAGCATTTT